A selection of T cell receptor beta chains follows, all from one sample in a study of blood T cell repertoires in COVID-19. Profiled with immunoSEQ multiplex PCR; TCRdb holds only in-frame clones, not every one. The sample has roughly 230,000 clones, roughly 86% seen once. The specimen sequenced was peripheral blood. These receptor sequences come from a middle-aged man with acute or convalescent COVID-19. The CDR3 runs from the conserved cysteine through the conserved F or W. A D gene is named only where the DNA matches it firmly. Size values are once, few and many counts, or a class for expanded clones, and some rows have none.

TRBV7-9	TRBJ2-1	TRBD2	.	CAGRTSGSSYNEQFF	TGTGCCGGCCGGACTAGCGGTAGCTCCTACAATGAGCAGTTCTTC
TRBV30	TRBJ1-2	.	.	CAWRITQTYGYTF	TGTGCCTGGAGGATTACACAAACCTATGGCTACACCTTC
TRBV4-1	TRBJ1-2	TRBD1	few	CASSQDSPGTGGYGYTF	TGCGCCAGCAGCCAAGACTCTCCCGGGACAGGGGGCTATGGCTACACCTTC
TRBV9	TRBJ1-1	.	.	CASSVRGNTEAFF	TGTGCCAGCAGCGTTCGGGGAAACACTGAAGCTTTCTTT
TRBV12-3/TRBV12-4	TRBJ2-1	.	.	CASSPLFEQFF	TGTGCCAGCAGCCCCCTTTTTGAGCAGTTCTTC
TRBV5-1	TRBJ2-3	.	.	CASSGGQRNTQYF	TGCGCCAGCAGCGGCGGTCAGCGGAATACGCAGTATTTT
TRBV7-9	TRBJ1-6	.	.	CASSLGDNHNSPLHF	TGTGCCAGCAGCCTAGGGGACAACCATAATTCACCCCTCCACTTT
TRBV7-7	TRBJ1-4	TRBD1	once	CASSLEPGGGKLFF	TGTGCTAGCAGCTTAGAGCCAGGGGGCGGAAAACTGTTTTTT
TRBV7-3	TRBJ1-1	.	.	CASSRQENTEAFF	TGTGCCAGCAGCCGACAGGAGAACACTGAAGCTTTCTTT
TRBV24-1	TRBJ2-2	.	.	CATSTRGLTGELFF	TGTGCCACCAGTACAAGGGGCCTGACCGGGGAGCTGTTTTTT
TRBV3-1/TRBV3-2	TRBJ2-7	TRBD2	.	CASSRPGLAYEQYF	TGTGCCAGCAGCCGACCGGGACTAGCGTACGAGCAGTACTTC
TRBV13	TRBJ1-4	TRBD1	.	CASSLRDRGPEKLFF	TGTGCCAGCAGCTTACGGGACAGGGGTCCTGAAAAACTGTTTTTT
TRBV10-3	TRBJ2-7	TRBD2	.	CAIGSWASGSDEQYF	TGTGCCATCGGGTCATGGGCTAGCGGGAGCGACGAGCAGTACTTC
TRBV6-5	TRBJ1-5	TRBD1	few	CASSDQGGSNQPQHF	TGTGCCAGCAGCGACCAGGGGGGAAGCAATCAGCCCCAGCATTTT
TRBV19	TRBJ1-2	.	once	CASSISHRTSYGYTF	TGTGCCAGTAGTATCTCCCACAGGACCTCATATGGCTACACCTTC
TRBV3-1/TRBV3-2	TRBJ1-1	TRBD1	.	CASSQGQGKAEAFF	TGTGCCAGCAGCCAAGGACAGGGGAAGGCTGAAGCTTTCTTT
TRBV6-5	TRBJ2-6	TRBD1	.	CASSTGGSGANVLTF	TGTGCCAGCAGTACAGGGGGCTCTGGGGCCAACGTCCTGACTTTC
TRBV6-2/TRBV6-3	TRBJ2-7	.	.	CASSFPGTSSYEQYF	TGTGCCAGCAGTTTCCCCGGGACATCGTCCTACGAGCAGTACTTC
TRBV15	TRBJ1-5	TRBD1	.	CATTGGQGEKPQHF	TGTGCCACCACCGGGGGACAGGGGGAAAAGCCCCAGCATTTT
TRBV29-1	TRBJ2-5	.	.	CSVGPGKPKGTQYF	TGCAGCGTTGGACCGGGAAAACCAAAAGGGACCCAGTACTTC
TRBV7-9	TRBJ1-5	.	.	CASSLAPTDFKQGNQPQHF	TGTGCCAGCAGCTTAGCCCCGACAGACTTTAAGCAGGGCAATCAGCCCCAGCATTTT
TRBV5-8	TRBJ2-7	.	.	CASRGGGAEQYF	TGTGCCAGCAGGGGAGGGGGAGCCGAGCAGTACTTC
TRBV7-3	TRBJ2-1	TRBD1	.	CASSLSRDSYNEQFF	TGTGCCAGCAGCTTATCGAGGGACAGCTACAATGAGCAGTTCTTC